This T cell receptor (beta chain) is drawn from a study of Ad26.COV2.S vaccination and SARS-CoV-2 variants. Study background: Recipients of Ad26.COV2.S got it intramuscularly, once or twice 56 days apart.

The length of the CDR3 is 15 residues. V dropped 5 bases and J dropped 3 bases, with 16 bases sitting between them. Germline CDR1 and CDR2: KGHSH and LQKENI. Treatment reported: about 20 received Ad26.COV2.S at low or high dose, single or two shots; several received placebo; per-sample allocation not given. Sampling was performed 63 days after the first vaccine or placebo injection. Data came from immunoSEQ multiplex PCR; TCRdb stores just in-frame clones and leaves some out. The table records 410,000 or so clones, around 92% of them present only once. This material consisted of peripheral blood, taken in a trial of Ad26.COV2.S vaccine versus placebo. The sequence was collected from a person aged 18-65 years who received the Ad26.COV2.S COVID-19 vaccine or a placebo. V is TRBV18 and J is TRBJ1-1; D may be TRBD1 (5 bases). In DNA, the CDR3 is TGTGCCAGCTCAGGTCACATTGTGGGGGACACTGAAGCTTTCTTT. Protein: CASSGHIVGDTEAFF.